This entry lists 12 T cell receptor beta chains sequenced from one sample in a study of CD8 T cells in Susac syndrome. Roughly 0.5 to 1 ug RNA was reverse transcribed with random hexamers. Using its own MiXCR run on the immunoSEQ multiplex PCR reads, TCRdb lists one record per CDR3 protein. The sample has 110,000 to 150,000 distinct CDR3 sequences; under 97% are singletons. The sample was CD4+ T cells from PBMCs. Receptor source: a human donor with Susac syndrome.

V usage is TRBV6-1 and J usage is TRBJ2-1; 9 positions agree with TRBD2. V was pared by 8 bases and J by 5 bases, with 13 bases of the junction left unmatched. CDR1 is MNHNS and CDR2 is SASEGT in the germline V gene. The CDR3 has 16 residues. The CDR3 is CASQRAGGQVNNEQFF. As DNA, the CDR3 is TGTGCCAGCCAGCGGGCGGGGGGGCAGGTAAACAATGAGCAGTTCTTC.

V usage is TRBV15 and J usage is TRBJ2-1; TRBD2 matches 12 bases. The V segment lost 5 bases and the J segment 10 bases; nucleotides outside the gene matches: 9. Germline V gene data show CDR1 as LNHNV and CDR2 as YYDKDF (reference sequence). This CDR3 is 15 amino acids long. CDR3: CATSGRLAGAEEQFF. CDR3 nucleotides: TGTGCCACCAGCGGAAGACTAGCGGGAGCGGAGGAGCAGTTCTTC.

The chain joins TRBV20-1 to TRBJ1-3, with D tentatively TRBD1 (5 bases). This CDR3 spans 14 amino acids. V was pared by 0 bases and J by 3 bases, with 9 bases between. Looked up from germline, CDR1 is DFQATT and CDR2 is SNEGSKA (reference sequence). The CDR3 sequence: CSARDGTLGNTIYF. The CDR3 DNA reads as TGCAGTGCTAGAGATGGGACCCTTGGAAACACCATATATTTT.

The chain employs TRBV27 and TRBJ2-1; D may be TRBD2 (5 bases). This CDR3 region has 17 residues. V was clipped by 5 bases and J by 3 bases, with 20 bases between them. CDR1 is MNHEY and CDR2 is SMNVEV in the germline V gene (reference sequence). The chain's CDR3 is CASSGSRLDVNYNEQFF. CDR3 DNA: TGTGCCAGCAGTGGGAGCCGACTCGATGTTAACTACAATGAGCAGTTCTTC.

Written as DNA, the CDR3 is TGCAGTGCGTATGGCTACACCTTC. This translates into CSAYGYTF. The rearrangement uses TRBV20-1 and TRBJ1-2; D remains unclear. The V and J ends lost 6 bases and 5 bases respectively, with 1 base between them. This CDR3 has 8 residues. Germline CDR1 and CDR2: DFQATT and SNEGSKA (reference sequence).

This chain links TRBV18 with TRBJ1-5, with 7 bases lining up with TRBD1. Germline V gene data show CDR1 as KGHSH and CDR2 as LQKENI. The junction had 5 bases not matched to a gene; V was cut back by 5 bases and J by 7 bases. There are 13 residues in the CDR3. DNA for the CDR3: TGTGCCAGCTCAGCGGGACAGACCCAGCCCCAGCATTTT. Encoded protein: CASSAGQTQPQHF. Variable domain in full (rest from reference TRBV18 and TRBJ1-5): NAGVMQNPRHLVRRRGQEARLRCSPMKGHSHVYWYRQLPEEGLKFMVYLQKENIIDESGMPKERFSAEFPKEGPSILRIQQVVRGDSAAYFCASSAGQTQPQHFGDGTRLSIL.

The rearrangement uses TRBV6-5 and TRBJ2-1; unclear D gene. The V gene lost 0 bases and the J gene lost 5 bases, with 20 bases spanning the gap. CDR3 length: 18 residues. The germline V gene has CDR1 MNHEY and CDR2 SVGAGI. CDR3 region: CASSYSVGWSWSHNEQFF. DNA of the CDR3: TGTGCCAGCAGTTACTCCGTCGGTTGGTCATGGTCCCACAATGAGCAGTTCTTC.

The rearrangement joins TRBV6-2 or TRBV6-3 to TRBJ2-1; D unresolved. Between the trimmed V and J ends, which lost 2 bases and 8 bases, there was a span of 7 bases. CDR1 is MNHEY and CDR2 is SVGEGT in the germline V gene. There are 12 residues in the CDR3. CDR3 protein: CASSYKGDEQFF. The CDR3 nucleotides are TGTGCCAGCAGTTACAAGGGTGATGAGCAGTTCTTC.

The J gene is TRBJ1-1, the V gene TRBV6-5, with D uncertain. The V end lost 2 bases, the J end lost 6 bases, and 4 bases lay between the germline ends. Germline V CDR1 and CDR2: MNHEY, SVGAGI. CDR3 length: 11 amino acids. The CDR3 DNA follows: TGTGCCAGCAGTTACAGGGCTGAAGCTTTCTTT. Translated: CASSYRAEAFF.

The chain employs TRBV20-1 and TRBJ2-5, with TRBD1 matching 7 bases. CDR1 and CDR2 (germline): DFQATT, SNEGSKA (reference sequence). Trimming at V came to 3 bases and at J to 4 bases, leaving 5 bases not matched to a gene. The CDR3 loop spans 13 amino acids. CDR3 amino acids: CSASEGQSETQYF. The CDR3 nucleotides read TGCAGTGCTAGCGAGGGACAGTCAGAGACCCAGTACTTC.

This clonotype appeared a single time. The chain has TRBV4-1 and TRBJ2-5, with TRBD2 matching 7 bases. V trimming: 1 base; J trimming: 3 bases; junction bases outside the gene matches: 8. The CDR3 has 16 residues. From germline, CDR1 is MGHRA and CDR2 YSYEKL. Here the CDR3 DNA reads TGCGCCAGCAGCCAAGGGGGCGGGGGATTCGAAGAGACCCAGTACTTC. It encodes CASSQGGGGFEETQYF.

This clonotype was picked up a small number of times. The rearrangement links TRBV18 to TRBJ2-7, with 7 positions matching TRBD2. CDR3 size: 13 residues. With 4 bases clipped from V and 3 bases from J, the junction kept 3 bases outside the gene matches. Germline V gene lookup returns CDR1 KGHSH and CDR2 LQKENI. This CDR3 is CASSLAGNYEQYF. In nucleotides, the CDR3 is TGTGCCAGCTCACTAGCGGGTAACTACGAGCAGTACTTC.